The source of this T cell receptor (beta chain) is a study of T cell repertoires in cytomegalovirus infection. TCRdb processed the reads anew with MiXCR; each CDR3 protein has one entry. The sample records 680,000 or so distinct CDR3 sequences, approximately 40% being singletons. V was shortened by 4 bases and J by 0 bases, with 19 bases between the two germline ends. The germline gives CDR1 MGHRA, CDR2 YSYEKL. The CDR3 runs to 19 residues. This clonotype originated in a human donor in good health (CMV status not recorded). Some clones in this sample may be carry-over from other donors' samples. The sample comprised PBMCs. This chain links TRBV4-1 with TRBJ2-6; D is perhaps TRBD1 (5 bases). For the CDR3, the DNA is TGCGCCAGCAGCCCCCGGACAAGGAACCAATTCTCTGGGGCCAACGTCCTGACTTTC. As protein: CASSPRTRNQFSGANVLTF.